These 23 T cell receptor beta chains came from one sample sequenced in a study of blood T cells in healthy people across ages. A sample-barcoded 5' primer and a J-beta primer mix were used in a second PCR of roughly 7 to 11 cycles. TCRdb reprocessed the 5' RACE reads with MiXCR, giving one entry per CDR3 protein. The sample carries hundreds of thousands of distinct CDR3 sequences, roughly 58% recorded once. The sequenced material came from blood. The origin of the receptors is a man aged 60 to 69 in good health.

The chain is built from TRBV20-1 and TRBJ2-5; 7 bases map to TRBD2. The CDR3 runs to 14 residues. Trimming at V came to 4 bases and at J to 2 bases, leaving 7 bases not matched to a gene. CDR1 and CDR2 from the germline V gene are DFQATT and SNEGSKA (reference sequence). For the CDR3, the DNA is TGCAGTGCTATCCGACTAGCTGCACAAGAGACCCAGTACTTC. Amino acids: CSAIRLAAQETQYF.

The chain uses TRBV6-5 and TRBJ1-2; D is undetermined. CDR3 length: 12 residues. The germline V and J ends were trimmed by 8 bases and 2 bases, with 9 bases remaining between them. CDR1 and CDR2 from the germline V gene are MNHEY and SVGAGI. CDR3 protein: CASGRANYGYTF. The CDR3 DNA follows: TGTGCCAGCGGGAGGGCGAACTATGGCTACACCTTC.

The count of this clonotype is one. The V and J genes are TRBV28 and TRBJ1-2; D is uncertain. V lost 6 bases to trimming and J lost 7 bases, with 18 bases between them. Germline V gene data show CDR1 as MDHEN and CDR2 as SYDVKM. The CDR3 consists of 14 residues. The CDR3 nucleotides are TGTGCCAGCAGGCCCCAACATGGATCGTGTGGCTACACCTTC. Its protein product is CASRPQHGSCGYTF.

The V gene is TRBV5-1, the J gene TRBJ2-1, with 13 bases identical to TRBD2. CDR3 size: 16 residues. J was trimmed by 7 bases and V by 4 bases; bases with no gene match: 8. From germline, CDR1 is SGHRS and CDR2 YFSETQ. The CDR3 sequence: CASSIELAGGRNEQFF. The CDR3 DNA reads TGCGCCAGCAGCATAGAACTAGCGGGGGGGCGGAATGAGCAGTTCTTC.

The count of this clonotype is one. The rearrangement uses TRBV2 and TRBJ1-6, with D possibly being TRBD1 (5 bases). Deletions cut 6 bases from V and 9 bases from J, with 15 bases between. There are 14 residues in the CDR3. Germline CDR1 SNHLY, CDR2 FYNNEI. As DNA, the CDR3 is TGTGCCAGCAGGGGGGACTGGCCCCCTTCACCCCTCCACTTT. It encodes CASRGDWPPSPLHF.

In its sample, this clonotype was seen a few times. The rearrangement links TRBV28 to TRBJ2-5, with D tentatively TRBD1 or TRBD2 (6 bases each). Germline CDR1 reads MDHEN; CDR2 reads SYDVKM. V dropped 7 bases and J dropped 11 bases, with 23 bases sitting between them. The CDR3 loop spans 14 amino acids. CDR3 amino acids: CASTPGGEFREQYF. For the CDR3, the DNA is TGTGCCAGCACCCCCGGGGGCGAATTTCGAGAGCAGTACTTC.

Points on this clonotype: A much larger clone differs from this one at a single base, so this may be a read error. The CDR3 region has the DNA TGTGCCGGCAGCGTTAGCGGGGGGTACCAAGAGACCCAGTACTTC. It codes for CAGSVSGGYQETQYF. The chain is built from TRBV9 and TRBJ2-5; 10 nucleotides line up with TRBD2. The CDR3 is 15 amino acids. Germline V gene sequence: CDR1 SGDLS, CDR2 YYNGEE.

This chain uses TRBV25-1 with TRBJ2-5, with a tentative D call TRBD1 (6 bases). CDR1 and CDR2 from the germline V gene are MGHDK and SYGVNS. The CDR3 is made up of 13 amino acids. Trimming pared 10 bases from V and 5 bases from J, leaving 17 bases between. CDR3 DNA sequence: TGTGCCACCCGAGGGGGAGTTTCGGAGACCCAGTACTTC. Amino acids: CATRGGVSETQYF.

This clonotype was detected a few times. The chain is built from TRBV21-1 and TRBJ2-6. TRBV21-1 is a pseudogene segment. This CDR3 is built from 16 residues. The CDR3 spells CASSKTGRSGANVLTF. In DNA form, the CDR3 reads TGTGCCAGCAGCAAAACGGGACGATCTGGGGCCAACGTCCTGACTTTC.

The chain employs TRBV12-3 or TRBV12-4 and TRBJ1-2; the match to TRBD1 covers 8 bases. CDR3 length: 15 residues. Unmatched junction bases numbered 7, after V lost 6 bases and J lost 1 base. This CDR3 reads CASSPDRALNYGYTF. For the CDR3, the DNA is TGTGCCAGCAGCCCGGACAGGGCCCTTAACTATGGCTACACCTTC.

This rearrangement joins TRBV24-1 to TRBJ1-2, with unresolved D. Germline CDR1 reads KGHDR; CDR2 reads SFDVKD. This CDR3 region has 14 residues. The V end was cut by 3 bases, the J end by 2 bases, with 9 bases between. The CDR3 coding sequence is TGTGCCACCAGTGATGTAAGGAGGAACTATGGCTACACCTTC. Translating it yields CATSDVRRNYGYTF.

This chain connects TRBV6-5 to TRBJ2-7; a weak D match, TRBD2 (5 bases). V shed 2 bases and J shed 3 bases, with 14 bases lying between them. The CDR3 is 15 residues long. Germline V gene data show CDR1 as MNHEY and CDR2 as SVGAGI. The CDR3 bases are TGTGCCAGCAGTTACGGGAGAGGCCTGGGCTACGAGCAGTACTTC. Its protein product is CASSYGRGLGYEQYF.

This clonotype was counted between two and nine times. CDR3 amino acids: CSARVGGGSANEKLFF. For the CDR3, the DNA is TGCAGTGCTAGAGTAGGAGGGGGCAGTGCTAATGAAAAACTGTTTTTT. The chain is built from TRBV20-1 and TRBJ1-4; the match to TRBD1 covers 7 bases. Germline lookup yields CDR1 DFQATT and CDR2 SNEGSKA (reference sequence). The junction had 8 bases not matched to a gene; V was cut back by 1 base and J by 3 bases. The CDR3 length is 16 residues.

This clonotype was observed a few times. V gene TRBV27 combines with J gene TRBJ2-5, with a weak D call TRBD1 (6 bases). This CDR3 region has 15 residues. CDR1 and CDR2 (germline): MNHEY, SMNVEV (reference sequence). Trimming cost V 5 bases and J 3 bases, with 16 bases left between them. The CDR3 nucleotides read TGTGCCAGCAGTCCCACGGCCACAGGGAAAGAGACCCAGTACTTC. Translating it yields CASSPTATGKETQYF.

In DNA, the CDR3 is TGTGCCAGCAGTCTGGGTTGGGGGTCGCCTGACTACGAGCAGTACTTC. It translates to CASSLGWGSPDYEQYF. The genes are TRBV28 and TRBJ2-4, with D perhaps TRBD1 or TRBD2 (5 bases each). The J call could be wrong; TRBJ2-7 is a better fit for the DNA end. The CDR3 runs 16 residues. Germline V gene sequence: CDR1 MDHEN, CDR2 SYDVKM.

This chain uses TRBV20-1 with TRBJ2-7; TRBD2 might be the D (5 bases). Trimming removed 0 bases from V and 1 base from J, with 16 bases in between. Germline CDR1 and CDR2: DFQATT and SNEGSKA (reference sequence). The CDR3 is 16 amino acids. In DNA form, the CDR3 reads TGCAGTGCTAGAGATCGAGGGAAGGGCCTATCCTACGAGCAGTACTTC. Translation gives CSARDRGKGLSYEQYF.

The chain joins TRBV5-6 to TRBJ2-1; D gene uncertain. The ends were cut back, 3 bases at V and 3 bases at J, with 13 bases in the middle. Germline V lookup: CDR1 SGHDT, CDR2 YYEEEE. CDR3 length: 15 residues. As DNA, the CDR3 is TGTGCCAGCAGCTCCTCCGAGTTAGTCTACAATGAGCAGTTCTTC. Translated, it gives CASSSSELVYNEQFF.

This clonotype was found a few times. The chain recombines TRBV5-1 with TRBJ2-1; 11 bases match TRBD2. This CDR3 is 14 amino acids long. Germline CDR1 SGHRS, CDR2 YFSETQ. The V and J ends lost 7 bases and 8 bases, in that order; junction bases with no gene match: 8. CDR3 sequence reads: CASCYSGGADEQFF. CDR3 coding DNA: TGCGCCAGCTGCTATAGCGGGGGGGCAGATGAGCAGTTCTTC.

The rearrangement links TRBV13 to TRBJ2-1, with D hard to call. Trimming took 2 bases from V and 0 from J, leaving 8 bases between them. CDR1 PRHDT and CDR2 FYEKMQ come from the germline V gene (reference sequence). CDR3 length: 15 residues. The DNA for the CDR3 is TGTGCCAGCAGCTTATATGGCAGCTCCTACAATGAGCAGTTCTTC. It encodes CASSLYGSSYNEQFF. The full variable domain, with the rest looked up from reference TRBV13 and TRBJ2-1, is AAGVIQSPRHLIKEKRETATLKCYPIPRHDTVYWYQQGPGQDPQFLISFYEKMQSDKGSIPDRFSAQQFSDYHSELNMSSLELGDSALYFCASSLYGSSYNEQFFGPGTRLTVL.

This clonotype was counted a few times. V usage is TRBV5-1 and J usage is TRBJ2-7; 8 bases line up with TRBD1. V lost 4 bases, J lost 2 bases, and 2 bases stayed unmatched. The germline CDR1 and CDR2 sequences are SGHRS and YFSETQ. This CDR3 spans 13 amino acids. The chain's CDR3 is CASSAGQAYEQYF. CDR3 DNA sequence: TGCGCCAGCAGCGCGGGACAGGCCTACGAGCAGTACTTC.

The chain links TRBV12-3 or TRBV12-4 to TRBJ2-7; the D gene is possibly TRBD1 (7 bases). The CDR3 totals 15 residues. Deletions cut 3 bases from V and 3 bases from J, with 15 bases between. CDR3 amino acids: CASSLAVQGGYEQYF. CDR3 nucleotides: TGTGCCAGCAGTTTGGCTGTTCAGGGGGGCTACGAGCAGTACTTC.

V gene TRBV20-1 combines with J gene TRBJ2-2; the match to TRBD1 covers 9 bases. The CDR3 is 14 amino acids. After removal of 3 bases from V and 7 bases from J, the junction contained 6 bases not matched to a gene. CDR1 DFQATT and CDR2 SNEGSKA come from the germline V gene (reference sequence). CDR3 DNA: TGCAGTGCTAGTCCGGGACAGGGTATCGGGGAGCTGTTTTTT. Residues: CSASPGQGIGELFF.

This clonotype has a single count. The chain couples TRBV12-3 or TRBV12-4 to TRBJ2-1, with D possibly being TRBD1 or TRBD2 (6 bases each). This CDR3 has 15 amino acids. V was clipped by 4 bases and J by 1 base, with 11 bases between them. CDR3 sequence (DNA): TGTGCCAGCAGTTGGAGGGGGGCGTCCTACAATGAGCAGTTCTTC. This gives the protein CASSWRGASYNEQFF.